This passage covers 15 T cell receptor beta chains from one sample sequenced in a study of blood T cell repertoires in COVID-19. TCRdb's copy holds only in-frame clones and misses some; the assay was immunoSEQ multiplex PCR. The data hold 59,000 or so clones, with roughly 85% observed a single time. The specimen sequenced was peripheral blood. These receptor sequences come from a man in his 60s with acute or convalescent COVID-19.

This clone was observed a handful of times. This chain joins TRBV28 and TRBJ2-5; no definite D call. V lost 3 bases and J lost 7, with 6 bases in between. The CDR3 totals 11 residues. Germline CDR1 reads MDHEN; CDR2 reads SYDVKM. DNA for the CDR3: TGTGCCAGCAGTTTTGGCGGGACCCAGTACTTC. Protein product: CASSFGGTQYF. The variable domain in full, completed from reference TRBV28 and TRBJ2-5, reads DVKVTQSSRYLVKRTGEKVFLECVQDMDHENMFWYRQDPGLGLRLIYFSYDVKMKEKGDIPEGYSVSREKKERFSLILESASTNQTSMYLCASSFGGTQYFGPGTRLLVL.

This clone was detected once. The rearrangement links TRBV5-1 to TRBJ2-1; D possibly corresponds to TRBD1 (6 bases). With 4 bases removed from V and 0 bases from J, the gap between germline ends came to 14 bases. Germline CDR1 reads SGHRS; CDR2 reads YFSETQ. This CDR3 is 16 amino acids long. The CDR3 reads CASSGAGDRSYNEQFF. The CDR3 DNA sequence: TGCGCCAGCAGCGGTGCAGGGGATCGCTCCTACAATGAGCAGTTCTTC.

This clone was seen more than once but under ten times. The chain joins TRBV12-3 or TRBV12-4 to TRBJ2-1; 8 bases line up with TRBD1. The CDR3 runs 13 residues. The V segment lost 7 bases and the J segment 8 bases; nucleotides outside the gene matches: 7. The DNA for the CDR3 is TGTGCCAGCAAGAGACAGGGGTCTCATGAGCAGTTCTTC. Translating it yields CASKRQGSHEQFF.

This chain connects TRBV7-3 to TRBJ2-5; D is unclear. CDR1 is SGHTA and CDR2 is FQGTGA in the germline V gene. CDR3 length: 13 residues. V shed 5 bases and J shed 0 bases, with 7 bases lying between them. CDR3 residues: CASSTHHQETQYF. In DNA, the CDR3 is TGTGCCAGCAGCACACATCACCAAGAGACCCAGTACTTC.

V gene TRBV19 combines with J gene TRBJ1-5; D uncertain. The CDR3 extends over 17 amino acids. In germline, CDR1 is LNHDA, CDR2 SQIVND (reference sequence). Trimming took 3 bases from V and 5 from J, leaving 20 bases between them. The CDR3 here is CASSIEVNWQADQPQHF. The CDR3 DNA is TGTGCCAGTAGTATCGAAGTTAACTGGCAGGCCGATCAGCCCCAGCATTTT.

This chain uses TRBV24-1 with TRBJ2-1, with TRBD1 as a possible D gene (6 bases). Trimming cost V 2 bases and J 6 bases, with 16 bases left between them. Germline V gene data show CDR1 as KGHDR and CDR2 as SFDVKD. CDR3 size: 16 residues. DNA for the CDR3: TGTGCCACCAGTGATTCGGCAGGGGAGTCCATCAATGAGCAGTTCTTC. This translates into CATSDSAGESINEQFF.

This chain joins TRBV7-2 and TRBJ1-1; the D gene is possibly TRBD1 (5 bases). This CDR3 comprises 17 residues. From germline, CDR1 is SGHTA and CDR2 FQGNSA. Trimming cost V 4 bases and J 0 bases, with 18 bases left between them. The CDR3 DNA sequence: TGTGCCAGCAGCTCAAATCCAGGGTCCCTGATGAACACTGAAGCTTTCTTT. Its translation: CASSSNPGSLMNTEAFF.

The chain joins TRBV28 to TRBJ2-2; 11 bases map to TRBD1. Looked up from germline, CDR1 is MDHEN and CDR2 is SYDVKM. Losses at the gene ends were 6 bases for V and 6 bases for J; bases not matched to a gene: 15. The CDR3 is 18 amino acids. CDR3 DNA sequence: TGTGCCAGCAGCTCCATCCATCGGGACAGGGGGGATTCCGGGGAGCTGTTTTTT. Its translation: CASSSIHRDRGDSGELFF. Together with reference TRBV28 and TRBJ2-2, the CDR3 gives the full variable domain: DVKVTQSSRYLVKRTGEKVFLECVQDMDHENMFWYRQDPGLGLRLIYFSYDVKMKEKGDIPEGYSVSREKKERFSLILESASTNQTSMYLCASSSIHRDRGDSGELFFGEGSRLTVL.

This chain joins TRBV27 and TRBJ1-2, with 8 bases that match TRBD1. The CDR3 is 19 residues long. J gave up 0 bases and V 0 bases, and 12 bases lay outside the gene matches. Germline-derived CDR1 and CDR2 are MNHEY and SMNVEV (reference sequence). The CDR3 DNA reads TGTGCCAGCAGTTTATCGCTCAGACAGGGGAGGAGTGCTAACTATGGCTACACCTTC. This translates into CASSLSLRQGRSANYGYTF.

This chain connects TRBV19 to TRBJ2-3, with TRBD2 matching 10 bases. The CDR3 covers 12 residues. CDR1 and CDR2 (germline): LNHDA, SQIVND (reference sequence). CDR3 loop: CSSTSGTDTQYF. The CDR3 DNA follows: TGTTCCTCGACTAGCGGGACAGATACGCAGTATTTT.

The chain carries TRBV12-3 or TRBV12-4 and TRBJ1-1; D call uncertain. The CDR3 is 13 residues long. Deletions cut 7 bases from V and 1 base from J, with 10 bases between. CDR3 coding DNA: TGTGCCAGCAAATACAGAACGAACACTGAAGCTTTCTTT. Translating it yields CASKYRTNTEAFF.

As DNA, the CDR3 is TGTGCCAGCAGCCCGGTAGGAGGGAAGGGCATTAGTGGTGGCTACACCTTC. Translating it yields CASSPVGGKGISGGYTF. This chain joins TRBV3-1 (or the pseudogene TRBV3-2) and TRBJ1-2; no definite D call. The length of the CDR3 is 17 residues. Trimming stripped 4 bases from V and 7 bases from J, with 25 bases between. Germline V gives CDR1 LGHDT, CDR2 YNNKEL (reference sequence).

The CDR3 is CASSLGIAGGDNEQFF. The CDR3 DNA is TGTGCCAGCAGCCTCGGAATAGCGGGAGGGGACAATGAGCAGTTCTTC. This rearrangement joins TRBV7-7 to TRBJ2-1; 11 bases fit TRBD2. Germline CDR1 SSHAT, CDR2 FNYEAQ (reference sequence). There are 16 residues in the CDR3. The ends lost 5 bases at V and 5 bases at J; junction bases unmatched: 8. Together with reference TRBV7-7 and TRBJ2-1, the CDR3 gives the full variable domain: GAGVSQSPRYKVTKRGQDVTLRCDPISSHATLYWYQQALGQGPEFLTYFNYEAQPDKSGLPSDRFSAERPEGSISTLTIQRTEQRDSAMYRCASSLGIAGGDNEQFFGPGTRLTVL.

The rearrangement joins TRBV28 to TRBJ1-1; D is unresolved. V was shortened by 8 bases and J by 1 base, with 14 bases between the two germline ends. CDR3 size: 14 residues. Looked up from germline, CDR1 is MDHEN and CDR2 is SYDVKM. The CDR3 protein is CASCQVRENTEAFF. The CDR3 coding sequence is TGTGCCAGCTGTCAAGTTCGGGAGAACACTGAAGCTTTCTTT.

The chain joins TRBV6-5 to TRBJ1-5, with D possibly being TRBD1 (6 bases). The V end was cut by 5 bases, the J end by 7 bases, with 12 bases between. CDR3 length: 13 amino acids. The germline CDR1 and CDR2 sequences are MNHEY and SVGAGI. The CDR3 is CASSRGHGQPQHF. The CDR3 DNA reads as TGTGCCAGCAGTAGGGGACACGGCCAGCCCCAGCATTTT.